This T cell receptor (beta chain) appears in the sequencing data of a study of T cell repertoires in cytomegalovirus infection. Study-wide background: Public TCR beta signatures provided an indication of both CMV infection and a matching HLA type.

MiXCR was run by TCRdb on the reads, yielding one entry per CDR3 protein. The table records about 230,000 distinct CDR3 sequences, over 20% of them present only once. This CDR3 contains 18 residues. In germline, CDR1 is MGHDK, CDR2 SYGVNS. Germline trimming cut 4 bases from V and 1 base from J; bases unmatched to any gene: 9. In its sample, this clonotype was seen a few times. The target antigen is unknown. Notes on the study in general: People with CMV and the relevant HLA were identified by cumulative public TCR beta family frequency.

The clonotype originates from a human donor in good health (CMV status not recorded). Some clones in this sample may be carry-over from other donors' samples. The V call is TRBV25-1, the J call TRBJ2-1; 11 bases line up with TRBD2. The sample taken for sequencing was CD8+ T cells from PBMCs. The DNA for the CDR3 is TGTGCCAGCAGTGGGATCGGGACTAGCGGCCAATCCTACAATGAGCAGTTCTTC. Protein sequence: CASSGIGTSGQSYNEQFF.